The 17 T cell receptor beta chains listed next were all sequenced from one sample in a study of blood T cells in healthy people across ages. The use of a sample-barcoded 5' primer and a J-beta primer mix characterized a second PCR of roughly 7 to 11 cycles. TCRdb recomputed calls from the 5' RACE reads with MiXCR, one row per CDR3 protein. The data show just under 750,000 distinct CDR3 sequences, with 22% seen just once and less than 25% held by the top ten. Sequenced material: blood. These TCRs come from an older man in good health.

This clonotype showed up many times. V is TRBV5-1 and J is TRBJ1-2; TRBD1 is a possible D gene (6 bases). Germline CDR1 SGHRS, CDR2 YFSETQ. The ends were cut back, 0 bases at V and 9 bases at J, with 21 bases in the middle. There are 16 residues in the CDR3. CDR3 in amino acids: CASSLALPERGGSYTF. The CDR3 DNA is TGCGCCAGCAGCTTGGCCCTTCCCGAGCGCGGGGGCAGCTACACCTTC.

The CDR3 sequence: CASSFVGNPANYGYTF. Written as DNA, the CDR3 is TGTGCCAGCAGTTTTGTAGGCAATCCGGCTAACTATGGCTACACCTTC. J is TRBJ1-2 and V is TRBV27, with D hard to call. Germline CDR1 reads MNHEY; CDR2 reads SMNVEV (reference sequence). This CDR3 has 16 amino acids. The V and J ends lost 3 bases and 0 bases respectively, with 14 bases between them.

V and J are TRBV20-1 and TRBJ2-1, with TRBD2 as a possible D gene (6 bases). The CDR3 spans 12 residues. The V gene's germline CDR1 is DFQATT and CDR2 SNEGSKA (reference sequence). V dropped 2 bases and J dropped 4 bases, with 6 bases sitting between them. Here the CDR3 reads CSARLAYNEQFF. The CDR3 region has the DNA TGCAGTGCTAGACTAGCGTACAATGAGCAGTTCTTC.

The chain combines TRBV12-3 or TRBV12-4 with TRBJ1-5; 10 bases fit TRBD1. The V gene end was trimmed by 6 bases and the J gene end by 7 bases; junction bases not matched to a gene: 9. The CDR3 consists of 15 residues. CDR3 loop: CASRSGTGARQPQHF. CDR3 nucleotides: TGTGCCAGCAGATCCGGGACAGGGGCGCGACAGCCCCAGCATTTT.

This clonotype was found a few times. DNA for the CDR3: TGCAGCGTTGAAGAGAGAGGGACCCAGTACTTC. Its protein product is CSVEERGTQYF. The chain has TRBV29-1 and TRBJ2-5; D unresolved. Germline values: CDR1 SQVTM, CDR2 ANQGSEA. The CDR3 has 11 residues. V was cut by 0 bases and J by 7 bases, with 6 bases left in between.

The V gene is TRBV12-3 or TRBV12-4, the J gene TRBJ2-1; D not resolved. The CDR3 totals 12 residues. Trimming stripped 3 bases from V and 9 bases from J, with 9 bases between. The CDR3 loop reads CASSFELTEQFF. CDR3 DNA sequence: TGTGCCAGCAGTTTTGAATTGACTGAGCAGTTCTTC.

V is TRBV7-2 and J is TRBJ2-1; TRBD2 matches 12 bases. Matching the DNA end better, TRBJ2-7 makes the J call doubtful. The germline gives CDR1 SGHTA, CDR2 FQGNSA. The CDR3 length is 16 residues. Here the CDR3 reads CASSLELAGGHYEQYF. The CDR3 DNA is TGTGCCAGCAGCTTAGAACTAGCGGGGGGACACTACGAGCAGTACTTC.

There are a few counts of this clonotype. The chain carries TRBV3-1 and TRBJ2-6, with 7 bases fitting TRBD1. Germline CDR1 is LGHDT and CDR2 is YNNKEL (reference sequence). CDR3 size: 16 residues. V gave up 3 bases and J gave up 2 bases; unmatched junction bases: 4. The CDR3 protein is CASSHHGTAGANVLTF. The DNA of the CDR3 is TGTGCCAGCAGCCATCACGGGACAGCTGGGGCCAACGTCCTGACTTTC.

The V and J genes are TRBV20-1 and TRBJ1-1; D gene ambiguous. The CDR3 has 14 amino acids. The germline V and J ends were trimmed by 0 bases and 6 bases, with 14 bases remaining between them. Germline V gene sequence: CDR1 DFQATT, CDR2 SNEGSKA (reference sequence). DNA for the CDR3: TGCAGTGCTAGAGATGCAAGGCTCGGCGCTGAAGCTTTCTTT. This codes for CSARDARLGAEAFF.

This clonotype was picked up a small number of times. The rearrangement joins TRBV5-1 to TRBJ2-1; D remains ambiguous. The germline V gene encodes CDR1 SGHRS and CDR2 YFSETQ. The CDR3 runs 14 residues. Trimming removed 0 bases from V and 3 bases from J, with 7 bases in between. The CDR3 DNA is TGCGCCAGCAGCTTGGTCTCACACTACAATGAGCAGTTCTTC. Amino acid sequence: CASSLVSHYNEQFF.

The chain employs TRBV5-1 and TRBJ2-7; 12 nucleotides line up with TRBD2. The CDR3 spans 18 residues. Germline trimming cut 3 bases from V and 0 bases from J; bases unmatched to any gene: 10. Germline V gives CDR1 SGHRS, CDR2 YFSETQ. CDR3 bases: TGCGCCAGCAGCTCTGGACTAGCGGGAACCATGAGCTCCTACGAGCAGTACTTC. It translates to CASSSGLAGTMSSYEQYF.

This clonotype was seen only a few times. The chain is built from TRBV6-5 and TRBJ2-4, with D perhaps matching TRBD2 (6 bases). CDR3 length equals 15 residues. V lost 6 bases and J lost 0, with 12 bases in between. Germline V CDR1 and CDR2: MNHEY, SVGAGI. As DNA, the CDR3 is TGTGCCAGCAGGCCGGGAGAGCTAGCCAAAAACATTCAGTACTTC. Its protein is CASRPGELAKNIQYF.

The J gene is TRBJ2-1, the V gene TRBV7-3; D is unresolved. V lost 0 bases and J lost 8, with 14 bases in between. Germline V gene lookup returns CDR1 SGHTA and CDR2 FQGTGA. The CDR3 contains 15 residues. The CDR3 here is CASSLTGSKGDEQFF. The CDR3 nucleotides read TGTGCCAGCAGCTTAACAGGGTCGAAGGGCGATGAGCAGTTCTTC.

V and J are TRBV29-1 and TRBJ2-5; the match to TRBD1 covers 7 bases. Germline CDR1 is SQVTM and CDR2 is ANQGSEA. CDR3 length: 14 amino acids. The ends lost 0 bases at V and 5 bases at J; junction bases unmatched: 6. In nucleotides, the CDR3 is TGCAGCGTTGAAGATTTAGGGGGCTGGGAGACCCAGTACTTC. Its protein product is CSVEDLGGWETQYF.

The V gene is TRBV6-1, the J gene TRBJ1-1; possible D gene TRBD1, 6 bases. The germline V gene has CDR1 MNHNS and CDR2 SASEGT. V lost 0 bases and J lost 4, with 9 bases in between. The CDR3 consists of 14 residues. This CDR3 is CASSEAQGSTEAFF. CDR3 in DNA: TGTGCCAGCAGTGAAGCGCAGGGGTCCACTGAAGCTTTCTTT.

The genes are TRBV12-3 or TRBV12-4 and TRBJ1-1; D ambiguous. V was shortened by 5 bases and J by 5 bases, with 15 bases between the two germline ends. The CDR3 loop spans 14 amino acids. CDR3 in amino acids: CASSTVGVQTEAFF. The CDR3 nucleotides are TGTGCCAGCAGTACGGTCGGGGTACAGACTGAAGCTTTCTTT.

The rearrangement joins TRBV3-1 to TRBJ2-3, with D possibly matching TRBD2 (6 bases). CDR1 and CDR2 (germline): LGHDT, YNNKEL (reference sequence). The CDR3 has 13 residues. Trimming took off 2 bases at V and 8 bases at J, with 11 bases between the two ends. DNA for the CDR3: TGTGCCAGCAGCCAAACAGCGGGTGGTACGCAGTATTTT. Its translation: CASSQTAGGTQYF.